Each of the 20 T cell receptor beta chains below was sequenced from the same sample in a study of T-cell reconstitution after alpha-beta-depleted transplantation in children. Unique molecular identifiers featured in how the TCRbeta library was prepared. MiXCR was run by TCRdb on the PCR reads, yielding one entry per CDR3 protein. There are hundreds of thousands of distinct CDR3 sequences in the sample; roughly a tenth occur only once, and 4% lies in the top ten. The specimen comprised PBMCs from the stem cell graft donor, sampled from the stem cell graft. The receptor set was obtained from a human donor who donated a stem cell graft to a child with acute myeloid leukemia.

This clonotype was observed a handful of times. V is TRBV2 and J is TRBJ2-1, with 11 bases matching TRBD1. After removal of 6 bases from V and 6 bases from J, the junction contained 10 bases not matched to a gene. CDR3 length equals 16 residues. Germline assignment: CDR1 SNHLY and CDR2 FYNNEI. The CDR3 sequence: CASSARSGTGGNEQFF. The CDR3 DNA is TGTGCCAGCAGCGCAAGGTCGGGGACAGGGGGCAATGAGCAGTTCTTC.

This clonotype was picked up many times. This rearrangement joins TRBV6-4 to TRBJ2-7; 7 bases align to TRBD2. The CDR3 covers 15 residues. V lost 6 bases and J lost 6; bases outside the gene matches: 14. Germline CDR1 is MRHNA and CDR2 is SNTAGT. CDR3 sequence: CASRTLRDWEGEQYF. In DNA, the CDR3 is TGTGCCAGCAGGACCCTCAGGGATTGGGAGGGCGAGCAGTACTTC.

The sample holds many counts of this clonotype. The chain employs TRBV5-1 and TRBJ2-2; D is uncertain. Trimming stripped 1 base from V and 6 bases from J, with 7 bases between. CDR1 is SGHRS, CDR2 YFSETQ, per germline. The CDR3 length is 13 residues. CDR3 sequence: CASSLNPAGELFF. CDR3 sequence (DNA): TGCGCCAGCAGCTTGAATCCAGCCGGGGAGCTGTTTTTT.

V gene TRBV7-2 combines with J gene TRBJ1-2; weak D call: TRBD1 (5 bases). V dropped 9 bases and J dropped 8 bases, with 22 bases sitting between them. This CDR3 region has 14 residues. CDR1 is SGHTA, CDR2 FQGNSA, per germline. CDR3 region: CASLRDSGGGGYTF. The CDR3, as DNA: TGTGCCAGTTTACGGGATTCGGGGGGTGGCGGCTACACCTTC.

This clonotype was picked up a small number of times. V is TRBV29-1 and J is TRBJ2-2, with D possibly being TRBD1 (6 bases). Germline assignment: CDR1 SQVTM and CDR2 ANQGSEA. V was shortened by 2 bases and J by 6 bases, with 16 bases between the two germline ends. The CDR3 is 15 amino acids. The CDR3 loop reads CSVEYRDTPAGELFF. The CDR3 nucleotides are TGCAGCGTTGAATATCGGGACACCCCGGCCGGGGAGCTGTTTTTT.

V gene TRBV5-4 combines with J gene TRBJ2-7; tentatively, D is TRBD2 (5 bases). In germline, CDR1 is SGHNT, CDR2 YYREEE (reference sequence). The V gene lost 4 bases and the J gene lost 1 base, with 6 bases spanning the gap. The CDR3 consists of 12 residues. CDR3 sequence: CASSGLSYEQYF. CDR3 in DNA: TGTGCCAGCAGCGGACTTTCCTACGAGCAGTACTTC.

V is TRBV7-2 and J is TRBJ1-3; 8 nucleotides align to TRBD1. Germline V gives CDR1 SGHTA, CDR2 FQGNSA. This CDR3 has 15 residues. The ends lost 5 bases at V and 12 bases at J; junction bases unmatched: 15. The CDR3 region has the DNA TGTGCCAGCAGCATCGGACAGGGCGCCCGGTGGGACATATATTTT. Amino acid sequence: CASSIGQGARWDIYF.

The chain has TRBV7-2 and TRBJ2-1, with 8 nucleotides matching TRBD2. V shed 2 bases, J shed 1 base, and the junction held 7 bases outside the gene matches. This CDR3 contains 17 residues. CDR1 SGHTA and CDR2 FQGNSA come from the germline V gene. This chain's CDR3 is CASSLQPIAGSYNEQFF. The CDR3 DNA follows: TGTGCCAGCAGCTTACAACCAATAGCGGGATCCTACAATGAGCAGTTCTTC.

This clonotype has a count of ten or more. The rearrangement links TRBV5-1 to TRBJ2-3; possibly TRBD2 for D (5 bases). The length of the CDR3 is 14 residues. Germline CDR1 SGHRS, CDR2 YFSETQ. V was cut by 2 bases and J by 5 bases, with 12 bases left in between. The CDR3 DNA is TGCGCCAGCAGCTTTATACTCGGGGAAGATACGCAGTATTTT. This gives the protein CASSFILGEDTQYF. Full variable domain (rest looked up from reference TRBV5-1 and TRBJ2-3): KAGVTQTPRYLIKTRGQQVTLSCSPISGHRSVSWYQQTPGQGLQFLFEYFSETQRNKGNFPGRFSGRQFSNSRSEMNVSTLELGDSALYLCASSFILGEDTQYFGPGTRLTVL.

This clonotype was recorded a few times. The V gene is TRBV29-1, the J gene TRBJ2-7; 8 nucleotides match TRBD2. The CDR3 runs to 13 residues. The germline V gene has CDR1 SQVTM and CDR2 ANQGSEA. J gave up 5 bases and V 4 bases, and 7 bases lay outside the gene matches. In DNA, the CDR3 is TGCAGCGTTGTGGCGGGAGGTCGGGACGAGCAGTACTTC. Amino acid sequence: CSVVAGGRDEQYF.

This clonotype has at least ten counts. Germline and junction disagree at one end, which may indicate a read error. The gene calls are TRBV20-1 and TRBJ1-4; TRBD1 aligns across 7 bases. This CDR3 comprises 11 residues. Germline V gene sequence: CDR1 DFQATT, CDR2 SNEGSKA (reference sequence). Here the CDR3 DNA reads TGCAGTGCAGACCCAGGGACAGCCCTTCTCTTT. Translating gives CSADPGTALLF.

This clonotype turned up a few times. The chain carries TRBV2 and TRBJ2-5; no definite D call. Germline CDR1 SNHLY, CDR2 FYNNEI. V lost 6 bases to trimming and J lost 5 bases, with 19 bases between them. The CDR3 spans 15 residues. CDR3 protein: CASSPLASSMETQYF. CDR3 nucleotide sequence: TGTGCCAGCAGCCCTTTGGCAAGTTCTATGGAGACCCAGTACTTC.

This clonotype appeared many times. The chain combines TRBV6-2 or TRBV6-3 with TRBJ2-2, with D unclear. The V gene's germline CDR1 is MNHEY and CDR2 SVGEGT. The length of the CDR3 is 11 residues. V lost 5 bases, J lost 9 bases, and 7 bases lay in between. CDR3 protein: CASSPRWELFF. The CDR3 DNA sequence: TGTGCCAGCAGTCCCCGATGGGAGCTGTTTTTT.

This clonotype was recorded at least ten times. This chain uses TRBV14 with TRBJ2-3; 12 bases align to TRBD2. Germline V gives CDR1 SGHDN, CDR2 FVKESK. V shed 3 bases, J shed 4 bases, and the junction held 2 bases outside the gene matches. The CDR3 length is 15 residues. The CDR3 DNA reads TGTGCCAGCAGCCAGGCTAGCGGGAGGGCAGATACGCAGTATTTT. Residues: CASSQASGRADTQYF. Full variable domain (missing parts from reference TRBV14 and TRBJ2-3): EAGVTQFPSHSVIEKGQTVTLRCDPISGHDNLYWYRRVMGKEIKFLLHFVKESKQDESGMPNNRFLAERTGGTYSTLKVQPAELEDSGVYFCASSQASGRADTQYFGPGTRLTVL.

The chain has TRBV7-8 and TRBJ2-2; the match to TRBD1 covers 10 bases. The ends lost 3 bases at V and 3 bases at J; junction bases unmatched: 7. From germline, CDR1 is SGHVS and CDR2 FQNEAQ. There are 17 residues in the CDR3. CDR3 sequence reads: CASSLRPGTGDTGELFF. The CDR3 bases are TGTGCCAGCAGCTTGCGCCCCGGGACAGGGGACACCGGGGAGCTGTTTTTT.

This clonotype has only a few counts. The chain has TRBV5-4 and TRBJ2-1; 8 bases align to TRBD2. CDR1 and CDR2 (germline): SGHNT, YYREEE (reference sequence). CDR3 length equals 15 residues. J gave up 8 bases and V 6 bases, and 13 bases lay outside the gene matches. Here the CDR3 DNA reads TGTGCCAGCAACAAACGGGGGGGCCTAGAGTATGAGCAGTTCTTC. Residues: CASNKRGGLEYEQFF.

This clonotype showed up just once. The V call is TRBV4-2, the J call TRBJ2-4; D may be TRBD2 (6 bases). CDR1 is LGHNA, CDR2 YNFKEQ, per germline. The CDR3 totals 15 residues. V lost 1 base and J 8 bases, leaving 15 bases between the germline ends. CDR3 nucleotides: TGTGCCAGCAGCCAAGTAAGAGGAGGGCCAGACATTCAGTACTTC. It is translated as CASSQVRGGPDIQYF.

The rearrangement uses TRBV12-3 or TRBV12-4 and TRBJ2-1, with D possibly matching TRBD2 (6 bases). V gave up 7 bases and J gave up 5 bases, with 18 bases separating them. This CDR3 comprises 15 residues. For the CDR3, the DNA is TGTGCCAGCATCAGAACCGCGGGAAGAAACAATGAGCAGTTCTTC. Translating it yields CASIRTAGRNNEQFF.

This clonotype has a count of ten or more. V is TRBV29-1 and J is TRBJ1-5, with D perhaps matching TRBD1 (5 bases). The V end lost 4 bases, the J end lost 4 bases, and 11 bases lay between the germline ends. CDR3 length: 13 residues. Germline V gives CDR1 SQVTM, CDR2 ANQGSEA. The CDR3 reads CSVGVGENQPQHF. The CDR3 DNA reads as TGCAGCGTTGGGGTAGGGGAAAATCAGCCCCAGCATTTT.

The chain joins TRBV12-3 or TRBV12-4 to TRBJ2-5; a weak D match, TRBD1 (5 bases). V gave up 4 bases and J gave up 5 bases, with 14 bases separating them. CDR3 length: 14 residues. The CDR3 reads CASSSQRGTETQYF. The CDR3 DNA follows: TGTGCCAGCAGTTCACAAAGGGGTACGGAGACCCAGTACTTC.